These 23 T cell receptor beta chains came from one sample sequenced in a study of chemoradiotherapy in HPV16-positive cancers. The protocol was immunoSEQ multiplex PCR, while the TCRdb copy is restricted to in-frame clones and leaves out a portion. The data show more than 9,000 clones, over 60% seen once. Sampling was done from a patient who underwent chemoradiotherapy. These receptors all come from a human donor with HPV-associated anogenital cancer.

The chain recombines TRBV6-6 with TRBJ2-5; TRBD1 agrees at 7 bases. V trimming: 7 bases; J trimming: 2 bases; junction bases outside the gene matches: 7. This CDR3 is built from 14 residues. The germline V gene has CDR1 MNHNY and CDR2 SVGAGI (reference sequence). The CDR3 DNA sequence: TGTGCCAGCAACGAGGGGGCTGGACAAGAGACCCAGTACTTC. Translated, it gives CASNEGAGQETQYF.

This clone was recorded a few times. The chain couples TRBV7-2 to TRBJ2-1; 14 bases align to TRBD2. The CDR3 has 14 amino acids. Germline values: CDR1 SGHTA, CDR2 FQGNSA. J gave up 12 bases and V 5 bases, and 6 bases lay outside the gene matches. The CDR3 is CASSQSGTSGGQFF. The CDR3, as DNA: TGTGCCAGCAGCCAGTCCGGGACTAGCGGGGGGCAGTTCTTC.

V and J are TRBV2 and TRBJ2-1; D perhaps matches TRBD1 (6 bases). CDR3 length: 16 residues. The V gene's germline CDR1 is SNHLY and CDR2 FYNNEI. Trimming removed 0 bases at V and 5 bases at J, with 14 bases between. In nucleotides, the CDR3 is TGTGCCAGCAGTGAAGCGCTTCAGGGGCCGCACAATGAGCAGTTCTTC. It codes for CASSEALQGPHNEQFF.

The chain links TRBV30 to TRBJ1-4, with D maybe TRBD1 (5 bases). Germline CDR1 is GTSNPN and CDR2 is SVGIG (reference sequence). V dropped 4 bases and J dropped 0 bases, with 18 bases sitting between them. The CDR3 is made up of 17 amino acids. This CDR3 is CAWNGPGLRTTNEKLFF. The CDR3 nucleotides read TGTGCCTGGAACGGACCAGGGCTGCGAACAACTAATGAAAAACTGTTTTTT.

J is TRBJ1-4 and V is TRBV19; the D gene is possibly TRBD1 (6 bases). This CDR3 is 13 amino acids long. Per the germline V gene, CDR1 is LNHDA and CDR2 is SQIVND (reference sequence). V lost 3 bases to trimming and J lost 8 bases, with 10 bases between them. The CDR3 DNA reads TGTGCCAGTAGTATTTGGACAGAGGAAAAACTGTTTTTT. It is translated as CASSIWTEEKLFF. Together with reference TRBV19 and TRBJ1-4, the CDR3 gives the full variable domain: DGGITQSPKYLFRKEGQNVTLSCEQNLNHDAMYWYRQDPGQGLRLIYYSQIVNDFQKGDIAEGYSVSREKKESFPLTVTSAQKNPTAFYLCASSIWTEEKLFFGSGTQLSVL.

This clone was counted once. As DNA, the CDR3 is TGTGCCAGCAGTCGCGTACTAGCGGGAGCTTCCAATGAGCAGTTCTTC. It encodes CASSRVLAGASNEQFF. The chain combines TRBV28 with TRBJ2-1; 11 positions agree with TRBD2. J was trimmed by 6 bases and V by 5 bases; bases with no gene match: 9. This CDR3 comprises 16 residues. The germline gives CDR1 MDHEN, CDR2 SYDVKM.

The chain recombines TRBV30 with TRBJ1-1; D is undetermined. Germline-derived CDR1 and CDR2 are GTSNPN and SVGIG (reference sequence). The CDR3 sequence is 16 residues long. V was trimmed by 2 bases and J by 0 bases, leaving 16 bases between them. The CDR3 DNA follows: TGTGCCTGGAGTCCCGGGAAGTTCTTCATGAACACTGAAGCTTTCTTT. Protein: CAWSPGKFFMNTEAFF. The variable domain in full, completed from reference TRBV30 and TRBJ1-1, reads SQTIHQWPATLVQPVGSPLSLECTVEGTSNPNLYWYRQAAGRGLQLLFYSVGIGQISSEVPQNLSASRPQDRQFILSSKKLLLSDSGFYLCAWSPGKFFMNTEAFFGQGTRLTVV.

The chain recombines TRBV6-1 with TRBJ1-1, with D unclear. The CDR3 is 13 amino acids. Trimming shortened V by 6 bases and J by 2 bases, and 10 bases separated the two germline ends. The germline V gene has CDR1 MNHNS and CDR2 SASEGT. Written as DNA, the CDR3 is TGTGCCAGCAGGAGGGCAGCAAACACTGAAGCTTTCTTT. Its protein is CASRRAANTEAFF.

This clone was found a few times. The chain links TRBV30 to TRBJ2-7; D uncertain. The germline CDR1 and CDR2 sequences are GTSNPN and SVGIG (reference sequence). V dropped 3 bases and J dropped 4 bases, with 7 bases sitting between them. CDR3 length equals 11 residues. The CDR3 coding sequence is TGTGCCTGGAGGAAACATTACGAGCAGTACTTC. It codes for CAWRKHYEQYF.

The chain combines TRBV2 with TRBJ1-2; no clear D. The CDR3 loop spans 12 amino acids. The germline V and J ends were trimmed by 1 base and 5 bases, with 5 bases remaining between them. Germline V gives CDR1 SNHLY, CDR2 FYNNEI. CDR3 sequence: CASSEGVYGYTF. The CDR3 bases are TGTGCCAGCAGTGAAGGGGTTTATGGCTACACCTTC.

V is TRBV9 and J is TRBJ1-4; a possible D gene is TRBD1 (5 bases). This CDR3 is built from 15 residues. The germline gives CDR1 SGDLS, CDR2 YYNGEE. The ends were cut back, 3 bases at V and 7 bases at J, with 16 bases in the middle. This chain's CDR3 is CASSAGGGAGEKLFF. The CDR3 DNA follows: TGTGCCAGCAGCGCCGGGGGGGGAGCGGGTGAAAAACTGTTTTTT.

The V and J genes are TRBV29-1 and TRBJ2-7; D perhaps matches TRBD1 (6 bases). The CDR3 contains 14 residues. V shed 4 bases and J shed 1 base, with 14 bases lying between them. Germline V CDR1 and CDR2: SQVTM, ANQGSEA. This CDR3 reads CSVASGTWSYEQYF. The CDR3, as DNA: TGCAGCGTTGCTTCCGGGACATGGTCCTACGAGCAGTACTTC.

The chain combines TRBV2 with TRBJ1-1, with D maybe TRBD1 (6 bases). V was cut by 7 bases and J by 0 bases, with 15 bases left in between. The CDR3 length is 15 residues. From germline, CDR1 is SNHLY and CDR2 FYNNEI. CDR3 protein: CASTKPDRMNTEAFF. The CDR3, as DNA: TGTGCCAGCACCAAACCGGACAGAATGAACACTGAAGCTTTCTTT.

This clone was observed a handful of times. This rearrangement joins TRBV7-9 to TRBJ1-2; D is undetermined. Germline lookup yields CDR1 SEHNR and CDR2 FQNEAQ (reference sequence). V lost 5 bases to trimming and J lost 4 bases, with 11 bases between them. This CDR3 has 13 amino acids. The chain's CDR3 is CASSPDLPYGYTF. As DNA, the CDR3 is TGTGCCAGCAGCCCCGACCTCCCCTATGGCTACACCTTC.

CDR3 sequence (DNA): TGTGCCAGCACCAGGGGGCAGTCCTCCTTTGAAAAACTGTTTTTT. As protein: CASTRGQSSFEKLFF. The chain has TRBV27 and TRBJ1-4; 8 bases match TRBD1. V dropped 7 bases and J dropped 7; count of bases not matched to a gene: 11. Looked up from germline, CDR1 is MNHEY and CDR2 is SMNVEV (reference sequence). The CDR3 covers 15 residues.

Here the CDR3 DNA reads TGTGCCAGCAGCTTAGAGGGGAGAGAAAAACTGTTTTTT. Amino acid sequence: CASSLEGREKLFF. This chain links TRBV7-2 with TRBJ1-4; D is perhaps TRBD1 (5 bases). The CDR3 loop spans 13 amino acids. V was trimmed by 1 base and J by 8 bases, leaving 8 bases between them. The germline CDR1 and CDR2 sequences are SGHTA and FQGNSA.

This chain uses TRBV5-1 with TRBJ2-3; 7 bases are a match to TRBD1. V lost 5 bases and J lost 1; bases outside the gene matches: 7. The germline V gene has CDR1 SGHRS and CDR2 YFSETQ. The CDR3 is made up of 15 amino acids. The CDR3 protein is CASRRTGPGTDTQYF. The CDR3 DNA follows: TGCGCCAGCAGGAGGACAGGACCAGGCACAGATACGCAGTATTTT.

Written as DNA, the CDR3 is TGTGCCAGCATCTCGGGACTTGGGGCGGGAAAACTGTTTTTT. Its translation: CASISGLGAGKLFF. The chain combines TRBV5-5 with TRBJ1-4, with D tentatively TRBD1 (5 bases). Per germline, CDR1 SGHKS and CDR2 YYEKEE (reference sequence). This CDR3 region has 14 residues. The V end was cut by 6 bases, the J end by 10 bases, with 19 bases between.

This clone was seen once. V gene TRBV7-2 combines with J gene TRBJ2-3; 7 positions agree with TRBD2. V dropped 3 bases and J dropped 2; count of bases not matched to a gene: 2. This CDR3 region has 14 residues. Germline V gives CDR1 SGHTA, CDR2 FQGNSA. The CDR3 reads CASSFGGSTDTQYF. The CDR3 nucleotides read TGTGCCAGCAGCTTCGGGGGGTCCACAGATACGCAGTATTTT. The variable domain in full, completed from reference TRBV7-2 and TRBJ2-3, reads GAGVSQSPSNKVTEKGKDVELRCDPISGHTALYWYRQSLGQGLEFLIYFQGNSAPDKSGLPSDRFSAERTGGSVSTLTIQRTQQEDSAVYLCASSFGGSTDTQYFGPGTRLTVL.

This chain uses TRBV29-1 with TRBJ2-5; 8 positions match TRBD2. V lost 6 bases, J lost 5 bases, and 11 bases stayed unmatched. The CDR3 covers 14 residues. Looked up from germline, CDR1 is SQVTM and CDR2 is ANQGSEA. The CDR3 loop reads CSVRGLAGPETQYF. The CDR3 DNA is TGCAGCGTCCGGGGGCTAGCGGGTCCCGAGACCCAGTACTTC.

This chain links TRBV6-5 with TRBJ2-7; either TRBD1 or TRBD2 may supply D (5 bases each). V lost 6 bases and J 6 bases, leaving 15 bases between the germline ends. The CDR3 runs to 13 residues. In germline, CDR1 is MNHEY, CDR2 SVGAGI. In DNA form, the CDR3 reads TGTGCCAGCAGCCGGGGCTTAGGCGGCGAGCAGTACTTC. Amino acids: CASSRGLGGEQYF.

This clone was detected only a few times. The CDR3 nucleotides read TGTGCCAGCAGCAATAGCGGGGACCCTTACGAGCAGTACTTC. Protein sequence: CASSNSGDPYEQYF. This sequence joins TRBV7-9 and TRBJ2-7, with TRBD2 matching 8 bases. The V gene's germline CDR1 is SEHNR and CDR2 FQNEAQ (reference sequence). V lost 5 bases and J lost 4; bases outside the gene matches: 7. The CDR3 is made up of 14 amino acids.

This rearrangement joins TRBV11-3 to TRBJ2-1; no clear D gene. Trimming removed 8 bases at V and 0 bases at J, with 11 bases between. The germline V gene encodes CDR1 SGHNT and CDR2 YENEEA. The CDR3 has 14 amino acids. The CDR3 is CASSSTSSYNEQFF. The CDR3 region has the DNA TGTGCCAGCTCCAGCACCTCCTCCTACAATGAGCAGTTCTTC.